The source of this TCR beta chain is a study of post-analysis software for immune sequencing data (dated by TCRdb to between 2014 and 2017). Regarding the research as a whole: Relapsing-remitting, secondary progressive and progressive-relapsing multiple sclerosis were recorded as disease courses, and subtype annotation was lacking for some patients. A subset of samples was prepared in parallel using single-end sample barcoding, then pooled and co-amplified after Illumina adapter ligation. The patient repertoires were set against 10 or so previously published healthy control repertoires from donors whose ages ranged from roughly 6 to 27 years. Results the study describes overall, beyond this receptor: Roughly 5 TRBV segments, including TRBV5-6, TRBV5-1 and TRBV20-1, were significantly more frequent in patients than controls. Normalized Chao1 diversity was significantly lower in multiple sclerosis patients than controls, suggesting substantial peripheral T-cell clonal expansion. The multiple sclerosis patient group was slightly younger than the control group. Direct clustering with F measure revealed strong co-clustering of samples prepared in the same batch, which led to a batch-effect correction.

Remarks on this clonotype: It has no known antigen specificity. Base quality data are lacking; no much larger clone is found one base away.

TCR beta repertoires were profiled from peripheral blood of over 10 young patients with multiple sclerosis to demonstrate the VDJtools post-analysis software. The patients with multiple sclerosis were children and adolescents between about 6 and 15 years of age. The library was obtained by PCR. TCRdb shows the sequencer as Illumina HiSeq 2500. Unique molecular identifiers were incorporated into TCR beta cDNA libraries to reduce PCR and sequencing biases. Approximately 500,000 cDNA molecules were obtained for every 1 to 10 million input T cells, so each molecule roughly corresponded to one T cell. The patient libraries were prepared and sequenced with the same protocol used for the earlier healthy control dataset. Within a given batch, samples were prepared together, multiplexed and sequenced on the same HiSeq lane. Under the source paper's analysis protocol: Raw barcoded reads were processed with MIGEC, discarding single-read molecular identifier groups before consensus assembly and CDR3 extraction. VDJtools was used for post-analysis of the clonotype tables, with diversity normalized by down-sampling every dataset to the smallest sample size. Repertoire overlap clustering matched CDR3 amino acid but not nucleotide sequences to correct batch-related cross-sample contamination. TCRdb's own reprocessing of the public reads used fastp at Q25 and MiXCR and kept productive beta chains. Every CDR3 protein is listed once, alongside the most common genes and DNA of its rows. The V and J calls shown here were made by TCRdb, not taken from the authors' results. The sample table holds roughly 620,000 distinct CDR3 sequences, of which roughly 46% were seen once. Approximately 1.7% of the sample belongs to the ten largest clones.

Per the germline V gene, SQVTM is the CDR1 and ANQGSEA is the CDR2. For this chain, trimming is 7 bases at the V end and 0 bases at the J end, and the number of junction bases without a gene match is 9. The CDR3 runs 15 residues from the cysteine to the phenylalanine. Only the CDR3 DNA is retained, 45 bases long and in frame from the first base. The rearrangement joined TRBV29-1 to TRBJ2-1; 7 middle bases align to TRBD1. The sequence came from a girl under 18 with multiple sclerosis. The sample comprised blood. The base sequence is TGCAGCGCCCAACAGGGGTTAGGCTCCTACAATGAGCAGTTCTTC. This is translated as CSAQQGLGSYNEQFF.